This T cell receptor (beta chain) was captured in a study of T cells in Graves' hyperthyroidism and ophthalmopathy. Regarding the study as a whole: Blood also showed most of the thyroid clonotypes that were expanded above 0.001.

This clonotype was seen repeatedly, ten times or more. Its target is not known. Diagnosis of hyperthyroidism was new in patients aged 18 to 65, and its duration was under 2 months. The CDR3 length is 16 residues. The V end was cut by 3 bases, the J end by 1 base, with 16 bases between. From germline, CDR1 is SGDLS and CDR2 YYNGEE. RNA transcripts provided the source from which TCR beta CDR3 regions were amplified. First-round RT-PCR targeting the TCR CDR3 was performed with the HTBI primer set. In TCRdb, the multiplex PCR reads were re-called with MiXCR into one record per CDR3 protein. The sample contains approximately 400,000 distinct CDR3 sequences, 19% of which appear only once.

The V gene is TRBV9, the J gene TRBJ2-5; a possible D gene is TRBD2 (5 bases). What was sequenced was blood. The receptor comes from a woman aged 18-35 years with Graves' hyperthyroidism. The CDR3 sequence is CASSGGWAETQETQYF. CDR3 DNA sequence: TGTGCCAGCAGCGGAGGGTGGGCAGAGACCCAAGAGACCCAGTACTTC.